What follows are 14 T cell receptor beta chains derived from one specimen sequenced in a study of T cell changes during pregnancy in multiple sclerosis. The table came from immunoSEQ multiplex PCR; TCRdb's copy has only in-frame clones and leaves some out. The sample carries tens of thousands of clones, roughly 90% recorded once. Here the sequenced sample was peripheral blood, taken in the first trimester of pregnancy. The origin of the receptors is a female donor with multiple sclerosis, enrolled in a pregnancy study.

V and J are TRBV6-6 and TRBJ2-5; TRBD1 agrees at 7 bases. With V trimmed by 5 bases and J by 5 bases, 14 bases remained unmatched. CDR3 length: 16 amino acids. Germline V gives CDR1 MNHNY, CDR2 SVGAGI (reference sequence). The CDR3 is CASSKKQGTHRETQYF. CDR3 sequence (DNA): TGTGCCAGCAGTAAGAAACAGGGGACCCACCGCGAGACCCAGTACTTC.

The chain is built from TRBV5-1 and TRBJ2-3; 8 bases align to TRBD2. The germline V gene encodes CDR1 SGHRS and CDR2 YFSETQ. Trimming took 2 bases from V and 4 from J; bases not matched to a gene: 6. This CDR3 has 15 residues. CDR3 in amino acids: CASSFGSGASDTQYF. CDR3 bases: TGCGCCAGCAGCTTCGGTAGCGGGGCCTCAGATACGCAGTATTTT.

The chain has TRBV7-3 and TRBJ2-6, with D uncertain. Looked up from germline, CDR1 is SGHTA and CDR2 is FQGTGA. Trimming took 5 bases from V and 0 from J, leaving 17 bases between them. This CDR3 region has 18 residues. This chain's CDR3 is CASSRSSAHGSGANVLTF. CDR3 sequence (DNA): TGTGCCAGCAGCCGGAGCTCGGCTCACGGCTCTGGGGCCAACGTCCTGACTTTC.

This clone appeared a single time. The chain links TRBV29-1 to TRBJ2-5; 13 bases align to TRBD2. The CDR3 sequence is 16 residues long. V lost 1 base to trimming and J lost 5 bases; unmatched junction nucleotides: 7. Germline V gives CDR1 SQVTM, CDR2 ANQGSEA. CDR3 residues: CSVEGRTSGGRETQYF. CDR3 bases: TGCAGCGTTGAAGGACGGACTAGCGGGGGCCGGGAGACCCAGTACTTC.

The gene calls are TRBV7-9 and TRBJ1-4, with D tentatively TRBD1 (6 bases). The V and J ends lost 2 bases and 6 bases respectively, with 13 bases between them. CDR3 length: 15 residues. Germline V gene sequence: CDR1 SEHNR, CDR2 FQNEAQ (reference sequence). In DNA, the CDR3 is TGTGCCAGCAGCTTACTAGGAGCAGGGGATGAAAAACTGTTTTTT. Its translation is CASSLLGAGDEKLFF. Supplemented by reference TRBV7-9 and TRBJ1-4, the full variable domain reads DTGVSQNPRHKITKRGQNVTFRCDPISEHNRLYWYRQTLGQGPEFLTYFQNEAQLEKSRLLSDRFSAERPKGSFSTLEIQRTEQGDSAMYLCASSLLGAGDEKLFFGSGTQLSVL.

The chain employs TRBV9 and TRBJ1-6; 7 positions agree with TRBD1. The CDR3 is 15 residues long. Trimming took 4 bases from V and 10 from J; bases not matched to a gene: 11. Looked up from germline, CDR1 is SGDLS and CDR2 is YYNGEE. In nucleotides, the CDR3 is TGTGCCAGCAGCTCACAGACAGGGTTGGGATCACCCCTCCACTTT. Its protein product is CASSSQTGLGSPLHF.

The table lists this clone with a count of one. The rearrangement uses TRBV14 and TRBJ2-7; 9 bases are a match to TRBD1. Unmatched junction bases numbered 7, after V lost 4 bases and J lost 0 bases. Germline V gene sequence: CDR1 SGHDN, CDR2 FVKESK. The CDR3 consists of 16 residues. Written as DNA, the CDR3 is TGTGCCAGCAGCCCGTTCGGGACAGGGAGCTCCTACGAGCAGTACTTC. This translates into CASSPFGTGSSYEQYF. The full variable domain, rest sourced from reference TRBV14 and TRBJ2-7, is EAGVTQFPSHSVIEKGQTVTLRCDPISGHDNLYWYRRVMGKEIKFLLHFVKESKQDESGMPNNRFLAERTGGTYSTLKVQPAELEDSGVYFCASSPFGTGSSYEQYFGPGTRLTVT.

The genes are TRBV5-8 and TRBJ2-5; D uncertain. This CDR3 region has 14 residues. V lost 2 bases, J lost 2 bases, and 10 bases lay in between. The germline gives CDR1 SGHTS, CDR2 YDEGEE. The CDR3 reads CASSFGLGQETQYF. The CDR3 nucleotides read TGTGCCAGCAGCTTCGGGTTGGGTCAAGAGACCCAGTACTTC.

This chain uses TRBV19 with TRBJ1-4; no reliable D call. Germline CDR1 and CDR2: LNHDA and SQIVND (reference sequence). V was trimmed by 0 bases and J by 8 bases, leaving 7 bases between them. The CDR3 extends over 13 amino acids. In DNA, the CDR3 is TGTGCCAGTAGTATAGATGGAGAAGAAAAACTGTTTTTT. This codes for CASSIDGEEKLFF.

In this sample, this clone turned up once. The CDR3 DNA reads TGTGCCAGCAGCACCCCAGAGGGCACTGAAGCTTTCTTT. Amino acid sequence: CASSTPEGTEAFF. The V call is TRBV2, the J call TRBJ1-1; D call uncertain. Trimming stripped 6 bases from V and 4 bases from J, with 12 bases between. The CDR3 contains 13 residues. Germline values: CDR1 SNHLY, CDR2 FYNNEI.

This chain uses TRBV11-1 with TRBJ1-2; 7 nucleotides line up with TRBD1. The CDR3 runs to 12 residues. Germline V lookup: CDR1 SGHAT, CDR2 FQDESV (reference sequence). V lost 5 bases and J lost 3; bases outside the gene matches: 0. CDR3 bases: TGTGCCAGCAGCCAGGGGGACTATGGCTACACCTTC. Protein: CASSQGDYGYTF.

The chain carries TRBV5-1 and TRBJ2-1, with 11 bases identical to TRBD2. Trimming cost V 2 bases and J 7 bases; bases outside gene matches: 8. Germline assignment: CDR1 SGHRS and CDR2 YFSETQ. CDR3 length equals 16 residues. The CDR3 bases are TGCGCCAGCAGCTTCAGCCTAGCGGGAGGAGGTAATGAGCAGTTCTTC. Translation: CASSFSLAGGGNEQFF. Looking up the rest from reference TRBV5-1 and TRBJ2-1 gives the full variable domain: KAGVTQTPRYLIKTRGQQVTLSCSPISGHRSVSWYQQTPGQGLQFLFEYFSETQRNKGNFPGRFSGRQFSNSRSEMNVSTLELGDSALYLCASSFSLAGGGNEQFFGPGTRLTVL.

The V call is TRBV15, the J call TRBJ2-7; maybe TRBD2 (6 bases). CDR3 length: 16 residues. Trimming cost V 3 bases and J 0 bases, with 15 bases left between them. From germline, CDR1 is LNHNV and CDR2 YYDKDF (reference sequence). The CDR3 DNA reads as TGTGCCACCAGCAGCCGGATGAGGGAGGCCTCCTACGAGCAGTACTTC. Translating it yields CATSSRMREASYEQYF. The whole variable domain, filled in from reference TRBV15 and TRBJ2-7, reads DAMVIQNPRYQVTQFGKPVTLSCSQTLNHNVMYWYQQKSSQAPKLLFHYYDKDFNNEADTPDNFQSRRPNTSFCFLDIRSPGLGDTAMYLCATSSRMREASYEQYFGPGTRLTVT.

The chain combines TRBV11-2 with TRBJ2-3; D might be TRBD2 (5 bases). CDR1 and CDR2 from the germline V gene are SGHAT and FQNNGV. V was pared by 4 bases and J by 0 bases, with 11 bases between. This CDR3 has 15 amino acids. The CDR3 DNA follows: TGTGCCAGCAGCTCGCCGGGATCCAGCACAGATACGCAGTATTTT. Translated, it gives CASSSPGSSTDTQYF.